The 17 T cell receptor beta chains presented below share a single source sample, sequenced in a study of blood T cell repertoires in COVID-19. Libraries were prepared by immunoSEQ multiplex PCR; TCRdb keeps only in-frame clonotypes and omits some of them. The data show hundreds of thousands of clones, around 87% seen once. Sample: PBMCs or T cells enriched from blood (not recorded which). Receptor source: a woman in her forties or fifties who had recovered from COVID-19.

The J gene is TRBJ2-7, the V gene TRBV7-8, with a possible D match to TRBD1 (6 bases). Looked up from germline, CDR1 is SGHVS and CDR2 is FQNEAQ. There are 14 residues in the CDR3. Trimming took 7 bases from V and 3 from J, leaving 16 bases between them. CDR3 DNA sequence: TGTGCCAGCACCCTGTGGGGGCAAAACTACGAGCAGTACTTC. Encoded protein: CASTLWGQNYEQYF.

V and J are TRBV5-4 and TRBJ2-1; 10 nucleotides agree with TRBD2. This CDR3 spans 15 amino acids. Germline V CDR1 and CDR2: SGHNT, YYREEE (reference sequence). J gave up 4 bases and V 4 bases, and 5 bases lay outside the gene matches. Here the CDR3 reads CASSLTSGTYNEQFF. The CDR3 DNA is TGTGCCAGCAGCCTCACTAGCGGGACATACAATGAGCAGTTCTTC.

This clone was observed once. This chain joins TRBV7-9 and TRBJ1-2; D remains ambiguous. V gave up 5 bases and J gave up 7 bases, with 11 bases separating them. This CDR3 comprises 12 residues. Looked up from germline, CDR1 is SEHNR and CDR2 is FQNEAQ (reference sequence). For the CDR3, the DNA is TGTGCCAGCAGCCCACAGAGCCCTGGCTACACCTTC. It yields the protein CASSPQSPGYTF.

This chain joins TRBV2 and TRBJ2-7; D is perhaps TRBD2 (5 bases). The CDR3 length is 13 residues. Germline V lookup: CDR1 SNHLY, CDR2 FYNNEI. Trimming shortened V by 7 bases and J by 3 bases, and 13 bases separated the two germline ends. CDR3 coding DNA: TGTGCCAGCACAAATTCCGGGGACTACGAGCAGTACTTC. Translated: CASTNSGDYEQYF.

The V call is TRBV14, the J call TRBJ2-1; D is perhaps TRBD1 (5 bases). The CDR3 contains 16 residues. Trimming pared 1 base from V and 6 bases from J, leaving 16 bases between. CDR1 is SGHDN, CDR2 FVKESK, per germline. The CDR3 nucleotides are TGTGCCAGCAGCCAAGGGGCAGGACGTAGGGGCAATGAGCAGTTCTTC. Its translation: CASSQGAGRRGNEQFF.

The chain's CDR3 is CASNSGVNTEAFF. In DNA form, the CDR3 reads TGTGCCAGCAACTCGGGGGTGAACACTGAAGCTTTCTTT. The genes are TRBV28 and TRBJ1-1; D might be TRBD1 (5 bases). Germline loops: CDR1 MDHEN, CDR2 SYDVKM. The V and J ends lost 7 bases and 0 bases respectively, with 9 bases between them. CDR3 length: 13 amino acids. The variable domain in full, completed from reference TRBV28 and TRBJ1-1, reads DVKVTQSSRYLVKRTGEKVFLECVQDMDHENMFWYRQDPGLGLRLIYFSYDVKMKEKGDIPEGYSVSREKKERFSLILESASTNQTSMYLCASNSGVNTEAFFGQGTRLTVV.

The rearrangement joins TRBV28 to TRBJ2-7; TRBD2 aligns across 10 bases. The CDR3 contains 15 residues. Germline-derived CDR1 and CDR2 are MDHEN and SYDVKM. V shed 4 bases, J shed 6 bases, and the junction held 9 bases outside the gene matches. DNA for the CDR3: TGTGCCAGCAGTTCGCCCAGCGGGAGGGCCTTCGAGCAGTACTTC. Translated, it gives CASSSPSGRAFEQYF.

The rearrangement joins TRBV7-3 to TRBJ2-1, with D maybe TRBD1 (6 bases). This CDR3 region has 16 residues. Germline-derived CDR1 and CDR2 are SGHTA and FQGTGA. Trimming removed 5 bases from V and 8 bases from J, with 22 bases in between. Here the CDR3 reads CASSHAPGTPFHEQFF. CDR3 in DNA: TGTGCCAGCAGCCACGCCCCCGGGACACCTTTCCATGAGCAGTTCTTC.

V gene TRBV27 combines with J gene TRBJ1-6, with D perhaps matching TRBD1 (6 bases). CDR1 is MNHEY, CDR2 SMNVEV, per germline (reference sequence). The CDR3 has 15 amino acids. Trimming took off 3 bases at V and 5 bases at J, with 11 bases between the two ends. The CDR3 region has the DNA TGTGCCAGCAGTTTTCTTCGGACAGATAATTCACCCCTCCACTTT. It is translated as CASSFLRTDNSPLHF.

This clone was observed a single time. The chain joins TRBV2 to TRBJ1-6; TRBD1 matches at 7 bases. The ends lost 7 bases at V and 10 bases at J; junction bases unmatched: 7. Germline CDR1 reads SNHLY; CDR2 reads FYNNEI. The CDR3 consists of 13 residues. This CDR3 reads CASNTGAHSPLHF. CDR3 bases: TGTGCCAGCAACACAGGGGCACACTCACCCCTCCACTTT.

CDR3 nucleotide sequence: TGTGCCAGCAACTTGCCGGACAGCCAAGAGACCCAGTACTTC. Translated: CASNLPDSQETQYF. The gene calls are TRBV7-3 and TRBJ2-5; weak D call: TRBD1 (6 bases). This CDR3 has 14 amino acids. CDR1 and CDR2 (germline): SGHTA, FQGTGA. V lost 7 bases to trimming and J lost 1 base, with 13 bases between them.

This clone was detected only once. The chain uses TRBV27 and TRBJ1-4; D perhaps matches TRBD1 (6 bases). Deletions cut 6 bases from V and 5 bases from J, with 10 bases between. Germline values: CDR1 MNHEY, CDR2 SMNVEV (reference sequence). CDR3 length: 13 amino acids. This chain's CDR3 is CASRSDRNEKLFF. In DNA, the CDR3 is TGTGCCAGCAGGAGCGACAGGAATGAAAAACTGTTTTTT.

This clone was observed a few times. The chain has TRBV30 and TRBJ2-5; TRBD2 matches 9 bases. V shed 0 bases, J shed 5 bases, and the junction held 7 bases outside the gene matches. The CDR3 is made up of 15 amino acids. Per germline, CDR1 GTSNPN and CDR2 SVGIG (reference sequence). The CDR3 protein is CAWSVRSGRRETQYF. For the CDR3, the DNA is TGTGCCTGGAGTGTACGTAGCGGGAGAAGGGAGACCCAGTACTTC.

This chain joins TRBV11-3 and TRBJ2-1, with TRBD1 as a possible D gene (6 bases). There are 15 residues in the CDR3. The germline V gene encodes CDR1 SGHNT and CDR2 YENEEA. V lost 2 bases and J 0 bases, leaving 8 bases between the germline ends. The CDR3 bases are TGTGCCAGCAGCTTAAGGGGGAGCTCCTACAATGAGCAGTTCTTC. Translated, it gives CASSLRGSSYNEQFF.

CDR3 loop: CASNGGNYGYTF. CDR3 nucleotide sequence: TGTGCCAGTAACGGGGGGAACTATGGCTACACCTTC. The chain couples TRBV19 to TRBJ1-2; D is perhaps TRBD1 (5 bases). Germline loops: CDR1 LNHDA, CDR2 SQIVND (reference sequence). The CDR3 has 12 amino acids. The V gene lost 7 bases and the J gene lost 2 bases, with 8 bases spanning the gap.

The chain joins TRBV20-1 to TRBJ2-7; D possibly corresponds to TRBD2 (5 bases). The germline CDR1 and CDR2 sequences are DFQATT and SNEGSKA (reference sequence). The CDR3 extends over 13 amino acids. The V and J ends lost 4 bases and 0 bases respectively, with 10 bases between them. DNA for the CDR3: TGCAGTGCTATTGACGGGAACTCCTACGAGCAGTACTTC. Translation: CSAIDGNSYEQYF.

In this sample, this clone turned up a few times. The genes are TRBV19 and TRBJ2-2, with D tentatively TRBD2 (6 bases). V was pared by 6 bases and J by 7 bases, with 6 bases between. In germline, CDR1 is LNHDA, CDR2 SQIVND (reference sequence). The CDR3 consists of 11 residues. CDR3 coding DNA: TGTGCCAGTAGCGGGAGCGGGGAGCTGTTTTTT. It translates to CASSGSGELFF.